Each of the 28 T cell receptor beta chains below was sequenced from the same sample in a study of cytomegalovirus exposure and HLA in healthy donors. Clones were sequenced by immunoSEQ multiplex PCR, and TCRdb holds only the in-frame ones, with some missing. The sample comprises 150,000 to 200,000 clones, around 92% of which are singletons, and 4% to 4.5% rests with the top ten. Source material: PBMCs. These TCRs come from a man aged 18-30 years in good health and CMV-seropositive.

This clone was picked up one time. The V gene is TRBV19, the J gene TRBJ2-1, with 7 nucleotides matching TRBD2. With 3 bases clipped from V and 2 bases from J, the junction kept 7 bases outside the gene matches. This CDR3 has 16 residues. Germline V gene lookup returns CDR1 LNHDA and CDR2 SQIVND (reference sequence). DNA of the CDR3: TGTGCCAGTAGTATCTTGTCTAGCGGCACCTACAATGAGCAGTTCTTC. This encodes CASSILSSGTYNEQFF.

This chain links TRBV28 with TRBJ1-3; D is unclear. Germline CDR1 is MDHEN and CDR2 is SYDVKM. The CDR3 has 17 residues. Deletions cut 6 bases from V and 0 bases from J, with 18 bases between. This CDR3 reads CASRPVAVPDSGNTIYF. The CDR3 DNA follows: TGTGCCAGCAGACCAGTCGCGGTTCCCGACTCTGGAAACACCATATATTTT.

The J gene is TRBJ1-4, the V gene TRBV19; D perhaps matches TRBD1 (6 bases). V lost 2 bases, J lost 3 bases, and 10 bases lay in between. CDR1 LNHDA and CDR2 SQIVND come from the germline V gene (reference sequence). This CDR3 comprises 15 residues. CDR3 in DNA: TGTGCCAGTAGTATATCCGGACAGCCTAATGAAAAACTGTTTTTT. Amino acid sequence: CASSISGQPNEKLFF.

This CDR3 reads CASSSRLREKLFF. CDR3 nucleotides: TGTGCCAGCAGTTCTCGTCTTCGTGAAAAACTGTTTTTT. The chain couples TRBV28 to TRBJ1-4; D is unclear. Trimming shortened V by 4 bases and J by 7 bases, and 10 bases separated the two germline ends. The CDR3 consists of 13 residues. CDR1 MDHEN and CDR2 SYDVKM come from the germline V gene. The full variable domain, its missing parts supplied by reference TRBV28 and TRBJ1-4, is DVKVTQSSRYLVKRTGEKVFLECVQDMDHENMFWYRQDPGLGLRLIYFSYDVKMKEKGDIPEGYSVSREKKERFSLILESASTNQTSMYLCASSSRLREKLFFGSGTQLSVL.

This clone was observed a few times. This chain links TRBV13 with TRBJ1-2, with TRBD1 matching over 9 bases. The CDR3 is 14 residues long. Losses at the gene ends were 4 bases for V and 6 bases for J; bases not matched to a gene: 6. Germline assignment: CDR1 PRHDT and CDR2 FYEKMQ (reference sequence). This CDR3 is CASSSEDRGDGYTF. DNA for the CDR3: TGTGCCAGCAGCTCCGAGGACAGGGGTGATGGCTACACCTTC.

V gene TRBV29-1 combines with J gene TRBJ2-7, with 9 bases lining up with TRBD2. V lost 4 bases, J lost 1 base, and 8 bases stayed unmatched. Per the germline V gene, CDR1 is SQVTM and CDR2 is ANQGSEA. The CDR3 has 15 amino acids. CDR3 sequence reads: CSVAPRLAESYEQYF. CDR3 coding DNA: TGCAGCGTTGCCCCTCGACTAGCGGAGTCCTACGAGCAGTACTTC.

The rearrangement uses TRBV6-1 and TRBJ2-1; 12 nucleotides line up with TRBD2. The germline CDR1 and CDR2 sequences are MNHNS and SASEGT. J was trimmed by 4 bases and V by 6 bases; bases with no gene match: 4. This CDR3 spans 15 amino acids. The CDR3 loop is CASSWTSGIYNEQFF. CDR3 DNA: TGTGCCAGCAGCTGGACTAGCGGGATTTACAATGAGCAGTTCTTC.

J is TRBJ1-4 and V is TRBV28; D is unclear. V lost 2 bases and J lost 0, with 10 bases in between. The CDR3 is 16 amino acids. Germline CDR1 and CDR2: MDHEN and SYDVKM. CDR3 residues: CASSLEGLATNEKLFF. The CDR3 coding sequence is TGTGCCAGCAGTTTAGAGGGCCTTGCAACTAATGAAAAACTGTTTTTT. Combining the CDR3 with reference TRBV28 and TRBJ1-4 gives the whole variable domain DVKVTQSSRYLVKRTGEKVFLECVQDMDHENMFWYRQDPGLGLRLIYFSYDVKMKEKGDIPEGYSVSREKKERFSLILESASTNQTSMYLCASSLEGLATNEKLFFGSGTQLSVL.

The rearrangement joins TRBV9 to TRBJ2-3; TRBD2 is a possible D gene (6 bases). Trimming stripped 3 bases from V and 6 bases from J, with 11 bases between. The germline gives CDR1 SGDLS, CDR2 YYNGEE. This CDR3 contains 13 residues. CDR3 DNA: TGTGCCAGCAGCGGGGGGGAGCTGGATACGCAGTATTTT. This gives the protein CASSGGELDTQYF. The full variable domain, its missing parts supplied by reference TRBV9 and TRBJ2-3, is DSGVTQTPKHLITATGQRVTLRCSPRSGDLSVYWYQQSLDQGLQFLIQYYNGEERAKGNILERFSAQQFPDLHSELNLSSLELGDSALYFCASSGGELDTQYFGPGTRLTVL.

CDR3 in DNA: TGTGCCAGCAGCCCTGGGACAGGGGGCGTAAATGAGCAGTTCTTC. This sequence encodes CASSPGTGGVNEQFF. The rearrangement joins TRBV6-5 to TRBJ2-1, with TRBD1 identical over 12 bases. In germline, CDR1 is MNHEY, CDR2 SVGAGI. The CDR3 has 15 residues. J gave up 7 bases and V 6 bases, and 7 bases lay outside the gene matches.

J is TRBJ1-2 and V is TRBV19; D is perhaps TRBD1 (6 bases). The V end was cut by 8 bases, the J end by 8 bases, with 18 bases between. Per germline, CDR1 LNHDA and CDR2 SQIVND (reference sequence). CDR3 size: 13 residues. The CDR3 protein is CASHWGGAEGYTF. Here the CDR3 DNA reads TGTGCCAGTCATTGGGGGGGCGCGGAAGGCTACACCTTC.

The rearrangement joins TRBV7-8 to TRBJ2-1; D is unclear. Germline V gene lookup returns CDR1 SGHVS and CDR2 FQNEAQ. CDR3 size: 11 residues. V lost 5 bases to trimming and J lost 9 bases, with 8 bases between them. The CDR3 sequence: CASSPVREQFF. In DNA form, the CDR3 reads TGTGCCAGCAGCCCCGTCCGTGAGCAGTTCTTC.

V usage is TRBV12-5 and J usage is TRBJ2-7; 10 bases fit TRBD1. Looked up from germline, CDR1 is LGHNT and CDR2 is FRNRAP. This CDR3 is 15 amino acids long. Trimming cost V 6 bases and J 3 bases; bases outside gene matches: 8. The CDR3 bases are TGTGCTAGTGGCCTCCGGACAGGGGGGAGCTACGAGCAGTACTTC. Its translation: CASGLRTGGSYEQYF.

The chain employs TRBV29-1 and TRBJ2-7; 11 bases fit TRBD2. The germline V gene encodes CDR1 SQVTM and CDR2 ANQGSEA. This CDR3 is 14 amino acids long. V shed 6 bases, J shed 0 bases, and the junction held 4 bases outside the gene matches. The CDR3 sequence is CSVLAGGPSYEQYF. The CDR3 DNA reads as TGCAGCGTCTTAGCGGGAGGGCCCTCCTACGAGCAGTACTTC.

As concerns this clone: A read error may produce the germline difference seen at one junction end. V usage is TRBV7-7 and J usage is TRBJ2-6, with D uncertain. Germline V gene data show CDR1 as SSHAT and CDR2 as FNYEAQ (reference sequence). The CDR3 is made up of 14 amino acids. The CDR3 coding sequence is TGTGCTAGCAGCCGTACAAGAGGGGCCAACGTCCTGACTTTC. It is translated as CASSRTRGANVLTF. The variable domain in full, completed from reference TRBV7-7 and TRBJ2-6, reads GAGVSQSPRYKVTKRGQDVTLRCDPISSHATLYWYQQALGQGPEFLTYFNYEAQPDKSGLPSDRFSAERPEGSISTLTIQRTEQRDSAMYRCASSRTRGANVLTFGAGSRLTVL.

The rearrangement uses TRBV4-1 and TRBJ2-1; D may be TRBD2 (5 bases). CDR3 length: 16 amino acids. Germline lookup yields CDR1 MGHRA and CDR2 YSYEKL. Trimming cost V 2 bases and J 4 bases, with 15 bases left between them. The CDR3 DNA follows: TGCGCCAGCAGCCAAATCCTATGGAGGATATACAATGAGCAGTTCTTC. It is translated as CASSQILWRIYNEQFF.

V and J are TRBV6-4 and TRBJ2-2; TRBD1 is a possible D gene (5 bases). The CDR3 runs to 16 residues. V was clipped by 5 bases and J by 1 base, with 14 bases between them. Germline lookup yields CDR1 MRHNA and CDR2 SNTAGT. CDR3 residues: CASSRTPKKNTGELFF. The DNA for the CDR3 is TGTGCCAGCAGTCGGACACCTAAGAAGAACACCGGGGAGCTGTTTTTT.

V usage is TRBV4-2 and J usage is TRBJ2-7; 7 bases match TRBD2. V trimming: 1 base; J trimming: 3 bases; junction bases outside the gene matches: 12. The germline gives CDR1 LGHNA, CDR2 YNFKEQ. The CDR3 has 17 residues. This CDR3 is CASSQAWVAGPNYEQYF. The CDR3 nucleotides read TGTGCCAGCAGCCAAGCTTGGGTAGCGGGTCCAAACTACGAGCAGTACTTC.

The chain carries TRBV19 and TRBJ2-5; D possibly corresponds to TRBD1 (5 bases). Germline V gene data show CDR1 as LNHDA and CDR2 as SQIVND (reference sequence). There are 14 residues in the CDR3. Trimming took off 3 bases at V and 3 bases at J, with 11 bases between the two ends. CDR3 bases: TGTGCCAGTAGTATCTCAGGGTTAGAAGAGACCCAGTACTTC. Its protein product is CASSISGLEETQYF.

The CDR3 bases are TGTGCCAGCAGTGGCGGGAGGAGAACGAGCGAGCAGTACTTC. This translates into CASSGGRRTSEQYF. The V call is TRBV2, the J call TRBJ2-7, with 8 nucleotides matching TRBD2. The V gene end was trimmed by 4 bases and the J gene end by 6 bases; junction bases not matched to a gene: 8. CDR1 SNHLY and CDR2 FYNNEI come from the germline V gene. The CDR3 is made up of 14 amino acids.

V and J are TRBV11-3 and TRBJ2-3; D gene unclear. Trimming stripped 2 bases from V and 5 bases from J, with 14 bases between. Germline V gives CDR1 SGHNT, CDR2 YENEEA. This CDR3 is built from 15 residues. The CDR3 nucleotides are TGTGCCAGCAGCTTAAATCTCAGGTCCGGAGATACGCAGTATTTT. Translated: CASSLNLRSGDTQYF. The complete variable domain, with remaining parts taken from reference TRBV11-3 and TRBJ2-3, reads EAGVVQSPRYKIIEKKQPVAFWCNPISGHNTLYWYLQNLGQGPELLIRYENEEAVDDSQLPKDRFSAERLKGVDSTLKIQPAELGDSAVYLCASSLNLRSGDTQYFGPGTRLTVL.

The chain recombines TRBV29-1 with TRBJ1-2; D unresolved. Looked up from germline, CDR1 is SQVTM and CDR2 is ANQGSEA. This CDR3 region has 13 residues. The V and J ends lost 4 bases and 1 base respectively, with 10 bases between them. CDR3 bases: TGCAGCGTTGTCCAGAGACTTAACTATGGCTACACCTTC. Its protein product is CSVVQRLNYGYTF.

The gene calls are TRBV27 and TRBJ2-7; D is possibly TRBD2 (7 bases). The CDR3 has 15 amino acids. V was pared by 4 bases and J by 7 bases, with 20 bases between. Per the germline V gene, CDR1 is MNHEY and CDR2 is SMNVEV (reference sequence). This CDR3 is CASSSTGRARWEQYF. CDR3 in DNA: TGTGCCAGCAGTTCAACAGGGAGGGCTAGGTGGGAGCAGTACTTC.

The gene calls are TRBV28 and TRBJ1-1; maybe TRBD1 (5 bases). The V gene's germline CDR1 is MDHEN and CDR2 SYDVKM. This CDR3 spans 12 amino acids. V was pared by 2 bases and J by 5 bases, with 6 bases between. CDR3: CASSLQGTEAFF. In DNA form, the CDR3 reads TGTGCCAGCAGTTTACAGGGAACTGAAGCTTTCTTT.

J is TRBJ2-3 and V is TRBV30, with a possible D match to TRBD1 (7 bases). The CDR3 length is 14 residues. The ends were cut back, 4 bases at V and 6 bases at J, with 17 bases in the middle. Per the germline V gene, CDR1 is GTSNPN and CDR2 is SVGIG (reference sequence). The CDR3 nucleotides are TGTGCCTGGACGCGGACGCAGGGGGGCGATACGCAGTATTTT. Protein sequence: CAWTRTQGGDTQYF.

This chain uses TRBV9 with TRBJ2-1; possibly TRBD2 for D (5 bases). The CDR3 consists of 14 residues. V was shortened by 4 bases and J by 8 bases, with 16 bases between the two germline ends. Germline V gene lookup returns CDR1 SGDLS and CDR2 YYNGEE. CDR3 bases: TGTGCCAGCAGCCCCCGGACTGGATTGGATGAGCAGTTCTTC. It specifies CASSPRTGLDEQFF.

V is TRBV5-4 and J is TRBJ2-5; D is perhaps TRBD2 (6 bases). Germline values: CDR1 SGHNT, CDR2 YYREEE (reference sequence). V lost 4 bases and J lost 1, with 8 bases in between. The CDR3 has 13 amino acids. For the CDR3, the DNA is TGTGCCAGCAGCCGGACTATCCAAGAGACCCAGTACTTC. Translating gives CASSRTIQETQYF.

This chain connects TRBV4-2 to TRBJ2-5; the D gene is possibly TRBD2 (6 bases). V was shortened by 0 bases and J by 4 bases, with 9 bases between the two germline ends. Germline V CDR1 and CDR2: LGHNA, YNFKEQ. This CDR3 is 14 amino acids long. Here the CDR3 reads CASSQEARGETQYF. Here the CDR3 DNA reads TGTGCCAGCAGCCAAGAGGCGCGGGGAGAGACCCAGTACTTC.